This T cell receptor (beta chain) was captured by sequencing in a study of glioma-infiltrating T cells after dendritic cell vaccination. The protocol was immunoSEQ multiplex PCR, while the TCRdb copy is restricted to in-frame clones and leaves out a portion. This sample has 110,000 or so clones, with nearly 90% found just once. CDR3 length: 13 residues. The J segment lost 2 bases and the V segment lost 5 bases, leaving 2 bases of the junction unmatched. Germline assignment: CDR1 SEHNR and CDR2 FQNEAQ (reference sequence). Indicated time point: after dendritic cell vaccination, including at tumor progression/relapse.

This clonotype was obtained from a human donor with glioblastoma. The genes are TRBV7-9 and TRBJ1-2; 7 positions match TRBD1. The specimen comprised blood, sampled after dendritic cell vaccination. The CDR3 spells CASSPDRNYGYTF. As DNA, the CDR3 is TGTGCCAGCAGCCCGGACAGGAACTATGGCTACACCTTC.